These 10 T cell receptor beta chains share one sample of origin, sequenced in a study of blood T cells in healthy people across ages. For the second PCR, which ran for about 6 to 11 cycles, a sample-barcoded 5' primer and a J-beta primer mix were used. TCRdb independently ran MiXCR on the 5' RACE reads; one entry per CDR3 protein. This sample carries about 1.8 million distinct CDR3 sequences, about 50% of them seen once, and the ten largest clones take more than 2%. Sequenced: blood. Receptor source: a woman in her forties in good health.

The chain couples TRBV10-2 to TRBJ2-1; D is possibly TRBD2 (7 bases). Trimming cost V 11 bases and J 7 bases, with 21 bases left between them. Germline values: CDR1 WSHSY, CDR2 SAAADI. The CDR3 totals 14 residues. The CDR3 DNA sequence: TGCGCCGGCCAAAGAGGGGGGGCGGGGAATGAGCAGTTCTTC. Translating it yields CAGQRGGAGNEQFF.

CDR3 residues: CSAREERVPYNEQFF. The DNA for the CDR3 is TGCAGTGCTAGAGAAGAGCGGGTGCCCTACAATGAGCAGTTCTTC. The chain links TRBV20-1 to TRBJ2-1, with D possibly being TRBD2 (6 bases). V lost 0 bases and J lost 2, with 11 bases in between. Per the germline V gene, CDR1 is DFQATT and CDR2 is SNEGSKA (reference sequence). The CDR3 totals 15 residues.

V and J are TRBV4-3 and TRBJ2-3; 7 bases map to TRBD2. CDR1 and CDR2 from the germline V gene are LGHNA and YSLEER. The junction had 5 bases not matched to a gene; V was cut back by 3 bases and J by 5 bases. The CDR3 is 14 amino acids. CDR3 sequence: CASSHLQRGDTQYF. DNA for the CDR3: TGCGCCAGCAGCCATCTCCAGCGGGGAGATACGCAGTATTTT.

J is TRBJ2-5 and V is TRBV20-1; 9 bases map to TRBD2. The CDR3 runs to 15 residues. Trimming at V came to 0 bases and at J to 11 bases, leaving 13 bases not matched to a gene. Looked up from germline, CDR1 is DFQATT and CDR2 is SNEGSKA (reference sequence). In nucleotides, the CDR3 is TGCAGTGCTAGAGATAGGAGCGGGGGGCCTAGGGAGCAGTACTTC. It is translated as CSARDRSGGPREQYF.

This clonotype was detected a few times. J is TRBJ1-6 and V is TRBV7-3; 9 nucleotides agree with TRBD1. The germline CDR1 and CDR2 sequences are SGHTA and FQGTGA. Unmatched junction bases numbered 6, after V lost 5 bases and J lost 7 bases. This CDR3 region has 15 residues. The CDR3 protein is CASSPSGTGNSPLHF. Written as DNA, the CDR3 is TGTGCCAGCAGCCCCTCCGGGACAGGGAATTCACCCCTCCACTTT.

This clonotype is a singleton in its sample. The genes are TRBV6-2 or TRBV6-3 and TRBJ2-1; 9 bases fit TRBD2. Judging by the DNA end, TRBJ2-7 fits better; the J call may be wrong. The CDR3 consists of 17 residues. From germline, CDR1 is MNHEY and CDR2 SVGEGT. CDR3 region: CASSTDLAGSSYNEQYF. The CDR3 coding sequence is TGTGCCAGCAGTACTGACCTAGCGGGGAGCTCCTACAATGAGCAGTACTTC.

CDR3 DNA: TGTGCCAGCAGCATTAGCGGGGCCTCCTACAATGAGCAGTTCTTC. Encoded protein: CASSISGASYNEQFF. This chain links TRBV7-9 with TRBJ2-1; TRBD2 matches at 8 bases. Germline V CDR1 and CDR2: SEHNR, FQNEAQ (reference sequence). With 5 bases clipped from V and 0 bases from J, the junction kept 3 bases outside the gene matches. The CDR3 is made up of 15 amino acids.

The J gene is TRBJ2-1, the V gene TRBV29-1, with a weak D call TRBD2 (5 bases). The CDR3 spans 15 residues. CDR1 and CDR2 from the germline V gene are SQVTM and ANQGSEA. V lost 2 bases to trimming and J lost 0 bases, with 11 bases between them. Written as DNA, the CDR3 is TGCAGCGTTGAACCCCAGGCGGGCTCCTACAATGAGCAGTTCTTC. This gives the protein CSVEPQAGSYNEQFF.

This clonotype was seen a few times. The chain couples TRBV6-5 to TRBJ2-1; tentatively, D is TRBD1 (5 bases). The CDR3 spans 11 residues. The germline V gene encodes CDR1 MNHEY and CDR2 SVGAGI. The V gene lost 8 bases and the J gene lost 6 bases, with 8 bases spanning the gap. The chain's CDR3 is CASFRGNEQFF. The CDR3 DNA sequence: TGTGCCAGCTTTAGGGGCAATGAGCAGTTCTTC.

The gene calls are TRBV11-2 and TRBJ2-1; TRBD2 agrees at 15 bases. Germline V gives CDR1 SGHAT, CDR2 FQNNGV. Trimming took 2 bases from V and 7 from J; bases not matched to a gene: 9. The CDR3 runs 18 residues. DNA for the CDR3: TGTGCCAGCAGCTTATGGAGCACGGGGACTAGCGGGGGGAATGAGCAGTTCTTC. Protein: CASSLWSTGTSGGNEQFF.